The 24 T cell receptor beta chains below all came from one sample that was sequenced in a study of T cell repertoires in cytomegalovirus infection (dated by TCRdb to about 2019). Instrument used: Illumina HiSeq 1500. TCRdb reworked the public reads: Q25 trimming with fastp, MiXCR clone assembly, productive beta chains retained. Each entry is one CDR3 protein sequence, shown with its most common DNA and genes. This sample holds roughly 310,000 distinct CDR3 sequences; 15% to 20% were observed only once. About 11% of the sample rests with the top ten. Sequenced material: PBMCs. These receptors were obtained from a human donor in good health (CMV status not recorded). Some clones in this sample may be carry-over from other donors' samples.

This clonotype appeared many times. V is TRBV6-1 and J is TRBJ2-3; D perhaps matches TRBD2 (6 bases). Germline V gene data show CDR1 as MNHNS and CDR2 as SASEGT. Trimming removed 8 bases at V and 0 bases at J, with 9 bases between. This CDR3 has 13 residues. The CDR3 is CASGTGSTDTQYF. As DNA, the CDR3 is TGTGCCAGCGGGACTGGAAGCACAGATACGCAGTATTTT.

In this sample, this clonotype turned up a few times. This sequence joins TRBV7-2 and TRBJ2-5; tentatively, D is TRBD2 (6 bases). The V end was cut by 7 bases, the J end by 5 bases, with 17 bases between. This CDR3 spans 14 amino acids. The germline CDR1 and CDR2 sequences are SGHTA and FQGNSA. The CDR3 DNA is TGTGCCAGCACCCCTCGTGGAGGGGAGGAGACCCAGTACTTC. It yields the protein CASTPRGGEETQYF.

This clonotype was picked up a small number of times. CDR3 residues: CASSQEGQGAGTDTQYF. The CDR3 nucleotides are TGTGCCAGCAGCCAAGAGGGACAGGGGGCTGGAACAGATACGCAGTATTTT. This chain joins TRBV4-2 and TRBJ2-3, with TRBD1 matching over 12 bases. This CDR3 region has 17 residues. V shed 0 bases, J shed 3 bases, and the junction held 4 bases outside the gene matches. The V gene's germline CDR1 is LGHNA and CDR2 YNFKEQ.

This clonotype was observed many times. The chain links TRBV7-9 to TRBJ2-5; weak D call: TRBD2 (6 bases). Germline V gives CDR1 SEHNR, CDR2 FQNEAQ (reference sequence). The CDR3 runs 14 residues. The V gene lost 2 bases and the J gene lost 5 bases, with 12 bases spanning the gap. CDR3 protein: CASSLRGMGETQYF. The CDR3 bases are TGTGCCAGCAGCTTACGGGGGATGGGGGAGACCCAGTACTTC.

This clonotype was recorded at least ten times. The chain joins TRBV7-2 to TRBJ2-3; D assignment may be TRBD1 or TRBD2 (6 bases each). The CDR3 contains 14 residues. Germline-derived CDR1 and CDR2 are SGHTA and FQGNSA. The V gene lost 5 bases and the J gene lost 4 bases, with 13 bases spanning the gap. CDR3 amino acids: CASSQEGGPDTQYF. CDR3 nucleotide sequence: TGTGCCAGCAGCCAAGAGGGGGGTCCAGATACGCAGTATTTT. Using reference TRBV7-2 and TRBJ2-3 for the parts outside the CDR3, the full variable domain is GAGVSQSPSNKVTEKGKDVELRCDPISGHTALYWYRQSLGQGLEFLIYFQGNSAPDKSGLPSDRFSAERTGGSVSTLTIQRTQQEDSAVYLCASSQEGGPDTQYFGPGTRLTVL.

This clonotype was seen more than once but under ten times. The chain couples TRBV7-9 to TRBJ1-1, with D maybe TRBD1 (5 bases). The germline gives CDR1 SEHNR, CDR2 FQNEAQ (reference sequence). The CDR3 totals 13 residues. V lost 5 bases, J lost 6 bases, and 13 bases lay in between. The CDR3 DNA follows: TGTGCCAGCAGCGAGGGGCAGGGCTCTGAAGCTTTCTTT. Translating gives CASSEGQGSEAFF.

This clonotype was seen repeatedly, ten times or more. The chain joins TRBV28 to TRBJ2-5; 10 bases match TRBD2. The CDR3 has 15 amino acids. Per the germline V gene, CDR1 is MDHEN and CDR2 is SYDVKM. V was pared by 2 bases and J by 5 bases, with 5 bases of the junction left unmatched. CDR3 nucleotide sequence: TGTGCCAGCAGTTTACAGCGGGGGGGCCTTGAGACCCAGTACTTC. It codes for CASSLQRGGLETQYF.

This clonotype occurred many times. The chain recombines TRBV6-5 with TRBJ2-7, with 7 bases matching TRBD2. Trimming cost V 2 bases and J 11 bases; bases outside gene matches: 12. The length of the CDR3 is 14 residues. The germline V gene has CDR1 MNHEY and CDR2 SVGAGI. In DNA, the CDR3 is TGTGCCAGCAGTTACGACCGCCAGCGGGGTACTGAGTACTTC. Its protein product is CASSYDRQRGTEYF.

In its sample, this clonotype was seen many times. V is TRBV11-2 and J is TRBJ2-2; the D gene is possibly TRBD1 (5 bases). Germline-derived CDR1 and CDR2 are SGHAT and FQNNGV. The V end was cut by 3 bases, the J end by 7 bases, with 12 bases between. The CDR3 is made up of 14 amino acids. The CDR3 reads CASSFSGLVGELFF. For the CDR3, the DNA is TGTGCCAGCAGCTTTTCAGGGCTAGTCGGGGAGCTGTTTTTT.

The table lists this clonotype with many counts. The chain is built from TRBV27 and TRBJ2-1; TRBD2 agrees at 12 bases. Unmatched junction bases numbered 6, after V lost 2 bases and J lost 4 bases. Germline lookup yields CDR1 MNHEY and CDR2 SMNVEV (reference sequence). This CDR3 is 17 amino acids long. The CDR3 DNA reads TGTGCCAGCAGTTTAAATCCTAGCGGGGGGGGTTACAATGAGCAGTTCTTC. Its protein is CASSLNPSGGGYNEQFF.

This clonotype was seen a handful of times. This chain connects TRBV5-1 to TRBJ1-1; D ambiguous. V was shortened by 0 bases and J by 1 base, with 10 bases between the two germline ends. The CDR3 covers 15 residues. CDR1 SGHRS and CDR2 YFSETQ come from the germline V gene. CDR3 sequence reads: CASSLGLPPNTEAFF. CDR3 DNA: TGCGCCAGCAGCTTGGGACTACCGCCGAACACTGAAGCTTTCTTT.

Here the CDR3 DNA reads TGTGCCAGCAGGGCCCCCGACAGAAGCTCTGGAAACACCATATATTTT. Translating it yields CASRAPDRSSGNTIYF. The chain uses TRBV28 and TRBJ1-3; perhaps TRBD1 as D (5 bases). The CDR3 sequence is 16 residues long. Germline-derived CDR1 and CDR2 are MDHEN and SYDVKM. Trimming removed 6 bases from V and 0 bases from J, with 15 bases in between.

This clonotype was recorded at least ten times. The chain couples TRBV25-1 to TRBJ1-1; perhaps TRBD1 as D (5 bases). Germline CDR1 reads MGHDK; CDR2 reads SYGVNS. The germline V and J ends were trimmed by 0 bases and 5 bases, with 13 bases remaining between them. CDR3 length: 15 residues. CDR3: CASSEYFGADTEAFF. The CDR3 DNA is TGTGCCAGCAGTGAATATTTCGGGGCAGATACTGAAGCTTTCTTT.

This clonotype occurred once. J is TRBJ2-5 and V is TRBV5-4; TRBD1 might be the D (6 bases). There are 14 residues in the CDR3. CDR1 SGHNT and CDR2 YYREEE come from the germline V gene (reference sequence). Trimming left V 3 bases short and J 2 bases short, with 11 bases between. The CDR3 loop is CASSSGTRQETQYF. The CDR3 DNA is TGTGCCAGCAGCTCCGGGACACGACAAGAGACCCAGTACTTC.

The J gene is TRBJ1-5, the V gene TRBV12-3 or TRBV12-4; a possible D gene is TRBD1 (6 bases). The CDR3 runs 15 residues. V lost 7 bases and J lost 3, with 16 bases in between. This CDR3 is CASTGTGSVNQPQHF. CDR3 in DNA: TGTGCCAGCACCGGAACAGGGTCCGTCAATCAGCCCCAGCATTTT.

This clonotype was seen many times. This chain links TRBV7-8 with TRBJ1-1; D perhaps matches TRBD1 (6 bases). The CDR3 is 17 amino acids. V gave up 1 base and J gave up 6 bases, with 21 bases separating them. The germline V gene has CDR1 SGHVS and CDR2 FQNEAQ. DNA of the CDR3: TGTGCCAGCAGCTTAGGGGGGGGGCCCACCGGCGCGTCTGAAGCTTTCTTT. Translating gives CASSLGGGPTGASEAFF. The variable domain in full, with the rest retrieved from reference TRBV7-8 and TRBJ1-1, is GAGVSQSPRYKVAKRGQDVALRCDPISGHVSLFWYQQALGQGPEFLTYFQNEAQLDKSGLPSDRFFAERPEGSVSTLKIQRTQQEDSAVYLCASSLGGGPTGASEAFFGQGTRLTVV.

The table lists this clonotype with many counts. The chain joins TRBV4-1 to TRBJ2-7; D gene ambiguous. Germline V lookup: CDR1 MGHRA, CDR2 YSYEKL. Trimming stripped 8 bases from V and 4 bases from J, with 3 bases between. This CDR3 comprises 9 residues. This chain's CDR3 is CASGYEQYF. CDR3 nucleotides: TGCGCCAGCGGGTACGAGCAGTACTTC.

In DNA form, the CDR3 reads TGTGCCAGCAGCCACCTCGCCGCTGACACTGAAGCTTTCTTT. Protein sequence: CASSHLAADTEAFF. V gene TRBV3-1 combines with J gene TRBJ1-1; D is ambiguous. Trimming stripped 3 bases from V and 3 bases from J, with 11 bases between. The germline gives CDR1 LGHDT, CDR2 YNNKEL (reference sequence). This CDR3 spans 14 amino acids.

This clonotype was seen only a few times. The chain has TRBV7-6 and TRBJ1-2; D gene ambiguous. The CDR3 covers 14 residues. Germline loops: CDR1 SGHVS, CDR2 FNYEAQ. V lost 7 bases, J lost 4 bases, and 16 bases lay in between. CDR3 bases: TGTGCCAGCACCCCGGCAGCAGCGAGCTATGGCTACACCTTC. Translation: CASTPAAASYGYTF.

The chain links TRBV28 to TRBJ1-2, with D maybe TRBD1 (6 bases). The germline V gene has CDR1 MDHEN and CDR2 SYDVKM. V lost 5 bases and J 1 base, leaving 11 bases between the germline ends. The CDR3 is 14 residues long. The CDR3 bases are TGTGCCAGCAGTGGGCAGGGGTTTAACTATGGCTACACCTTC. Protein: CASSGQGFNYGYTF.

This rearrangement joins TRBV6-2 or TRBV6-3 to TRBJ2-7, with D uncertain. V was shortened by 4 bases and J by 4 bases, with 5 bases between the two germline ends. Germline lookup yields CDR1 MNHEY and CDR2 SVGEGT. This CDR3 has 11 amino acids. CDR3 nucleotide sequence: TGTGCCAGCAGTTGGACGTACGAGCAGTACTTC. It is translated as CASSWTYEQYF.

This clonotype was counted many times. This sequence joins TRBV7-8 and TRBJ2-3, with D perhaps given as TRBD1 or TRBD2 (5 bases each). V was clipped by 1 base and J by 7 bases, with 12 bases between them. The germline V gene has CDR1 SGHVS and CDR2 FQNEAQ. CDR3 length: 14 amino acids. The CDR3 DNA follows: TGTGCCAGCAGCTTAGAGGGGTGGGGGAATACGCAGTATTTT. As protein: CASSLEGWGNTQYF.

This chain connects TRBV6-2 or TRBV6-3 to TRBJ2-2; D perhaps matches TRBD1 (6 bases). CDR1 and CDR2 from the germline V gene are MNHEY and SVGEGT. V lost 6 bases and J 0 bases, leaving 14 bases between the germline ends. This CDR3 has 16 amino acids. The CDR3 sequence is CASSPHGTSNTGELFF. The CDR3 DNA reads as TGTGCCAGCAGCCCTCACGGGACATCGAACACCGGGGAGCTGTTTTTT.

This clonotype was picked up a small number of times. The V call is TRBV18, the J call TRBJ2-2, with unresolved D. From germline, CDR1 is KGHSH and CDR2 LQKENI. V was trimmed by 1 base and J by 4 bases, leaving 10 bases between them. The CDR3 has 15 amino acids. The DNA of the CDR3 is TGTGCCAGCTCACCACAGGCACGTGGCACCGGGGAGCTGTTTTTT. Protein product: CASSPQARGTGELFF.